In its sample, the clone carrying this TCR beta chain was seen a few times. What it binds is not known. Investigators performed immunoSEQ version v3.0 at survey level. Assay: immunoSEQ multiplex PCR; the TCRdb copy retains only in-frame clones and omits some. The table lists about 27,000 clones, 80% to 95% of them singletons, with 9.2% in the top ten. The data derive from a study of long-term antiretroviral therapy in people with HIV. General observations from the study: In samples taken after ART, diversity increased but remained below transplant donor control levels. Information on adherence to ART, viral resistance or therapy changes was unavailable. Older ART regimens may have been in use when blood was drawn between about 2004 and 2018. Controls had broader CDR3 length ranges than HIV repertoires did.

Looked up from germline, CDR1 is SGHDN and CDR2 is FVKESK. CDR3 length: 14 residues. The V end was cut by 4 bases, the J end by 6 bases, with 15 bases between. J is TRBJ2-5 and V is TRBV14; no definite D call. Source: unsorted PBMCs, taken 7.6 years after starting antiretroviral therapy. This sequence originates from a middle-aged woman with HIV. The DNA for the CDR3 is TGTGCCAGCAGCCCCGAGACTGCTCGAAAGACCCAGTACTTC. Amino acids: CASSPETARKTQYF.